This T cell receptor beta chain was captured by sequencing in a study of shared clonotypes between healthy human individuals. As to this clone: The antigen is unknown.

The CDR3 runs 16 residues. CDR1 is MDHEN and CDR2 is SYDVKM in the germline V gene. V gave up 6 bases and J gave up 3 bases; unmatched junction bases: 10. 200 to 250 ng DNA, 25,000 to 30,000 T cell genomes, went into each sorted-subset replicate PCR. The method was immunoSEQ multiplex PCR; TCRdb's version includes in-frame clones alone and lacks a portion of them. The profile shows 2.3 million or so clones, 85% to 95% of them singletons. Study outcomes and limitations: Between a handful of donors, naive CD4 clonotypes were shared at a level of about 5%. Sample collection involved blood only; tissue repertoires are likely different.

This sequence joins TRBV28 and TRBJ2-1; 8 nucleotides agree with TRBD1. The TCR was taken from a man aged 18 to 30 in good health. Some clones in this sample may be carry-over from other donors' samples. Material: naive CD4+ T cells from PBMCs. Sample subset: CD45RA+ positively selected. The CDR3 reads CASRNPTGDNYNEQFF. CDR3 DNA: TGTGCCAGCAGAAACCCGACAGGGGACAACTACAATGAGCAGTTCTTC.